The 14 T cell receptor beta chains given below trace back to one sample, sequenced in a study of control samples from healthy donors and cancer patients. Some clones are missing from TCRdb's copy, which holds only in-frame ones; the method was immunoSEQ multiplex PCR. The profile covers roughly 450,000 clones, with around 90% appearing a single time and 5% to 7% taken by the ten largest. Material for sequencing was PBMCs. The source of these receptors is a man aged 40-50 years with head and neck cancer.

V gene TRBV18 combines with J gene TRBJ1-1; D possibly corresponds to TRBD1 (5 bases). Germline CDR1 KGHSH, CDR2 LQKENI. The CDR3 runs to 14 residues. Trimming pared 2 bases from V and 5 bases from J, leaving 12 bases between. CDR3 coding DNA: TGTGCCAGCTCACCAATCCTGGGGGGTACTGAAGCTTTCTTT. Its protein is CASSPILGGTEAFF.

The V call is TRBV6-5, the J call TRBJ1-3, with 9 bases aligning to TRBD1. CDR3 length equals 15 residues. V shed 6 bases, J shed 0 bases, and the junction held 3 bases outside the gene matches. The germline CDR1 and CDR2 sequences are MNHEY and SVGAGI. The CDR3 protein is CASRGQGVSGNTIYF. CDR3 coding DNA: TGTGCCAGCAGGGGACAGGGCGTCTCTGGAAACACCATATATTTT.

DNA of the CDR3: TGTGCCAGCAGCACTCGGACTAGCGGTCCCCTCGGCTCCGAGCAGTACTTC. Protein: CASSTRTSGPLGSEQYF. The J gene is TRBJ2-7, the V gene TRBV3-1 (or the pseudogene TRBV3-2); 10 nucleotides line up with TRBD2. CDR3 length: 17 amino acids. Germline V gives CDR1 LGHDT, CDR2 YNNKEL (reference sequence). The ends lost 5 bases at V and 6 bases at J; junction bases unmatched: 16.

The rearrangement uses TRBV24-1 and TRBJ2-3; 8 bases map to TRBD2. With 2 bases clipped from V and 1 base from J, the junction kept 10 bases outside the gene matches. Per the germline V gene, CDR1 is KGHDR and CDR2 is SFDVKD. There are 18 residues in the CDR3. CDR3 region: CATSDYASPGGGTDTQYF. The DNA for the CDR3 is TGTGCCACCAGTGATTACGCCTCACCGGGGGGGGGCACAGATACGCAGTATTTT.

The rearrangement links TRBV6-1 to TRBJ1-2; 7 nucleotides agree with TRBD1. The CDR3 has 15 residues. Germline assignment: CDR1 MNHNS and CDR2 SASEGT. Trimming at V came to 2 bases and at J to 0 bases, leaving 3 bases not matched to a gene. The CDR3 sequence is CASSETGTANYGYTF. The CDR3 nucleotides read TGTGCCAGCAGTGAAACCGGGACAGCTAACTATGGCTACACCTTC.

V gene TRBV7-2 combines with J gene TRBJ2-7, with 16 bases lining up with TRBD2. The CDR3 consists of 18 residues. V trimming: 3 bases; J trimming: 6 bases; junction bases outside the gene matches: 11. CDR1 and CDR2 (germline): SGHTA, FQGNSA. Here the CDR3 reads CASSFQGLAGGHLSEQYF. The DNA for the CDR3 is TGTGCCAGCAGCTTTCAGGGACTAGCGGGGGGGCATCTTTCCGAGCAGTACTTC.

The chain employs TRBV6-5 and TRBJ1-1; no clear D gene. Trimming cost V 5 bases and J 4 bases, with 11 bases left between them. CDR3 length equals 13 residues. Germline CDR1 reads MNHEY; CDR2 reads SVGAGI. CDR3 residues: CASSNRRVTEAFF. The CDR3 nucleotides read TGTGCCAGCAGTAACCGACGGGTCACTGAAGCTTTCTTT.

V and J are TRBV10-1 and TRBJ2-1; 9 bases fit TRBD2. Germline trimming cut 3 bases from V and 3 bases from J; bases unmatched to any gene: 6. This CDR3 comprises 16 residues. The germline CDR1 and CDR2 sequences are WNHNN and SYGVQD (reference sequence). Here the CDR3 reads CASSDSGGGGYNEQFF. The CDR3 DNA sequence: TGCGCCAGCAGTGATTCCGGCGGGGGGGGCTACAATGAGCAGTTCTTC.

The chain employs TRBV30 and TRBJ1-2; no definite D call. The CDR3 has 15 amino acids. V lost 0 bases to trimming and J lost 4 bases, with 15 bases between them. The germline V gene encodes CDR1 GTSNPN and CDR2 SVGIG (reference sequence). The CDR3 here is CAWSVTVPALYGYTF. CDR3 bases: TGTGCCTGGAGTGTGACTGTCCCGGCGCTCTATGGCTACACCTTC.

CDR3 protein: CAWSTGNTGELFF. The CDR3 region has the DNA TGTGCCTGGTCAACAGGGAACACCGGGGAGCTGTTTTTT. V and J are TRBV30 and TRBJ2-2, with D possibly matching TRBD1 (5 bases). CDR3 length equals 13 residues. Between the trimmed V and J ends, which lost 5 bases and 1 base, there was a span of 8 bases. Germline CDR1 is GTSNPN and CDR2 is SVGIG (reference sequence).

The chain has TRBV7-3 and TRBJ2-2; the D gene is possibly TRBD1 (6 bases). V was shortened by 8 bases and J by 2 bases, with 18 bases between the two germline ends. Germline CDR1 is SGHTA and CDR2 is FQGTGA. CDR3 length equals 16 residues. The CDR3 DNA sequence: TGTGCCAGCGGACAACAGGGTTCAGTAAACACCGGGGAGCTGTTTTTT. This codes for CASGQQGSVNTGELFF.

J is TRBJ1-1 and V is TRBV28; D gene uncertain. The CDR3 has 14 residues. V lost 4 bases, J lost 4 bases, and 13 bases lay in between. Germline V gene sequence: CDR1 MDHEN, CDR2 SYDVKM. CDR3 nucleotide sequence: TGTGCCAGCAGTTCAACTCCAGGAGGCACTGAAGCTTTCTTT. Translated, it gives CASSSTPGGTEAFF.

This chain connects TRBV27 to TRBJ2-1, with no clear D. Trimming removed 2 bases from V and 0 bases from J, with 14 bases in between. This CDR3 comprises 17 residues. Per germline, CDR1 MNHEY and CDR2 SMNVEV (reference sequence). In nucleotides, the CDR3 is TGTGCCAGCAGTTTAGATCTTGGTCTAGGCTCCTACAATGAGCAGTTCTTC. It yields the protein CASSLDLGLGSYNEQFF.

The gene calls are TRBV9 and TRBJ2-7; unclear D gene. CDR3 length: 12 residues. Between the trimmed V and J ends, which lost 2 bases and 6 bases, there was a span of 9 bases. CDR1 is SGDLS, CDR2 YYNGEE, per germline. The CDR3 region has the DNA TGTGCCAGCAGCGTTCAGGAAGGCGAGCAGTACTTC. This encodes CASSVQEGEQYF.